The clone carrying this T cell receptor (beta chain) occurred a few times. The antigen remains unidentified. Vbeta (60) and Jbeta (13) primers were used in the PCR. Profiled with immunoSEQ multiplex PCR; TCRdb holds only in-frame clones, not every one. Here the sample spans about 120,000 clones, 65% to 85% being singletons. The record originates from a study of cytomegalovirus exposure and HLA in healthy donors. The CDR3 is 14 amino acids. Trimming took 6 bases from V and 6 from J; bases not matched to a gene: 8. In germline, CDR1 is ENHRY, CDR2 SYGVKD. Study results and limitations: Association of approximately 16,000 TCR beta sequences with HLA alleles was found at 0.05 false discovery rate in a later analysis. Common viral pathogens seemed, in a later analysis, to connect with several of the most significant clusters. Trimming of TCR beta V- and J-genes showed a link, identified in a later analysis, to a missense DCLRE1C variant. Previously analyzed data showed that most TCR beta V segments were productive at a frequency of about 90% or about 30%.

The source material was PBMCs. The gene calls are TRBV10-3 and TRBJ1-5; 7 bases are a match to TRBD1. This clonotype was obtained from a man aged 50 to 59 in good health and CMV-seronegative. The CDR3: CAISPQGLGQPQHF. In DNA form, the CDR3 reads TGTGCCATCAGCCCACAGGGGTTAGGTCAGCCCCAGCATTTT.